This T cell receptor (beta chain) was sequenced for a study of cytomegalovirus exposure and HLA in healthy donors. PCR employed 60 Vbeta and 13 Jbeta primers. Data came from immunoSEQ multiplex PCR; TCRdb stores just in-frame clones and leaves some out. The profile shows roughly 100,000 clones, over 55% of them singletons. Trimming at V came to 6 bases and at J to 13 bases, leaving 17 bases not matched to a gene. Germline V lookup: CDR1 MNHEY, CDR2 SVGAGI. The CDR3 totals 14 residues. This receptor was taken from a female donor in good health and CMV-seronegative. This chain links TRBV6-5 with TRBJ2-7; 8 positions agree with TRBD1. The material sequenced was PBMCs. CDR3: CASSLNLWTGTEYF. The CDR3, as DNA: TGTGCCAGCAGCCTAAACCTATGGACAGGGACCGAATACTTC.